A single sample gave rise to the 31 T cell receptor beta chains below, sequenced in a study of blood T cell repertoires in COVID-19. The repertoire was sequenced with immunoSEQ multiplex PCR; TCRdb's copy has only in-frame clones and lacks some. This table has over 250,000 clones, approximately 80% appearing once. Sequencing input: PBMCs or T cells enriched from blood (not recorded which). These receptors all come from a man in his forties who had been exposed to COVID-19.

This clone was observed once. The chain couples TRBV6-5 to TRBJ1-1; 9 bases line up with TRBD1. After removal of 6 bases from V and 7 bases from J, the junction contained 9 bases not matched to a gene. The germline V gene has CDR1 MNHEY and CDR2 SVGAGI. The CDR3 spans 14 residues. The CDR3 DNA follows: TGTGCCAGCAGCAAACAGGGGGCGCGGTATGAAGCTTTCTTT. It specifies CASSKQGARYEAFF.

The chain employs TRBV7-9 and TRBJ2-1, with TRBD2 matching 13 bases. J lost 7 bases, V lost 5 bases, and 2 bases had no gene match. CDR1 is SEHNR and CDR2 is FQNEAQ in the germline V gene (reference sequence). The CDR3 loop spans 14 amino acids. The CDR3 nucleotides read TGTGCCAGCAGCGGGACTAGCGGGACTAATGAGCAGTTCTTC. Protein: CASSGTSGTNEQFF.

Here the CDR3 reads CASRGMNTEAFF. For the CDR3, the DNA is TGTGCCAGTAGGGGGATGAACACTGAAGCTTTCTTT. J is TRBJ1-1 and V is TRBV2, with a possible D match to TRBD1 (6 bases). Trimming took 9 bases from V and 0 from J, leaving 8 bases between them. The germline gives CDR1 SNHLY, CDR2 FYNNEI. This CDR3 is built from 12 residues.

This chain connects TRBV18 to TRBJ2-4; 14 positions match TRBD2. CDR3 length: 18 residues. The J segment lost 7 bases and the V segment lost 4 bases, leaving 12 bases of the junction unmatched. Germline V CDR1 and CDR2: KGHSH, LQKENI. In nucleotides, the CDR3 is TGTGCCAGCTCACAAAGGGGGGGACTAGCGGGAGTCGGCAACATTCAGTACTTC. Its protein is CASSQRGGLAGVGNIQYF.

J is TRBJ2-2 and V is TRBV7-3; D is perhaps TRBD1 (5 bases). Germline CDR1 is SGHTA and CDR2 is FQGTGA. Deletions cut 4 bases from V and 2 bases from J, with 11 bases between. The CDR3 contains 15 residues. CDR3 sequence reads: CASSSTVTNTGELFF. Here the CDR3 DNA reads TGTGCCAGCAGCTCGACAGTAACTAACACCGGGGAGCTGTTTTTT. The whole variable domain, remainder taken from reference TRBV7-3 and TRBJ2-2, is GAGVSQTPSNKVTEKGKYVELRCDPISGHTALYWYRQSLGQGPEFLIYFQGTGAADDSGLPNDRFFAVRPEGSVSTLKIQRTERGDSAVYLCASSSTVTNTGELFFGEGSRLTVL.

The table lists this clone with a few counts. The chain has TRBV12-3 or TRBV12-4 and TRBJ1-2; no clear D. Trimming shortened V by 3 bases and J by 11 bases, and 10 bases separated the two germline ends. This CDR3 is built from 11 residues. In nucleotides, the CDR3 is TGTGCCAGCAGTTTCGTCCGGGATTACACCTTC. Residues: CASSFVRDYTF.

The chain links TRBV19 to TRBJ1-2; 9 nucleotides agree with TRBD1. Germline CDR1 LNHDA, CDR2 SQIVND (reference sequence). The junction had 26 bases not matched to a gene; V was cut back by 11 bases and J by 7 bases. This CDR3 comprises 18 residues. CDR3 coding DNA: TGTGCCGACACTCCCGGGAGAGTCGCGGAGGGACAGGGTTTTGGCTACACCTTC. Its protein product is CADTPGRVAEGQGFGYTF.

This clone came up once. V usage is TRBV6-5 and J usage is TRBJ1-1; D gene ambiguous. Germline V lookup: CDR1 MNHEY, CDR2 SVGAGI. Trimming pared 4 bases from V and 2 bases from J, leaving 8 bases between. This CDR3 is 13 amino acids long. The CDR3: CASSSLTNTEAFF. The CDR3 DNA follows: TGTGCCAGCAGTTCTTTAACAAACACTGAAGCTTTCTTT.

The genes are TRBV25-1 and TRBJ2-7; TRBD1 matches 8 bases. V gave up 5 bases and J gave up 4 bases; unmatched junction bases: 7. The CDR3 totals 14 residues. CDR1 and CDR2 (germline): MGHDK, SYGVNS. For the CDR3, the DNA is TGTGCCAGCAGTCAAGCAGGGGGCGGTTACGAGCAGTACTTC. Encoded protein: CASSQAGGGYEQYF.

V and J are TRBV11-1 and TRBJ2-1; a weak D match, TRBD2 (5 bases). Germline CDR1 and CDR2: SGHAT and FQDESV (reference sequence). Trimming took off 0 bases at V and 6 bases at J, with 6 bases between the two ends. The CDR3 extends over 13 amino acids. Written as DNA, the CDR3 is TGTGCCAGCAGCTTAGCGCGGGTCAATGAGCAGTTCTTC. Translating gives CASSLARVNEQFF.

The chain employs TRBV7-2 and TRBJ2-2; 9 nucleotides match TRBD2. Losses at the gene ends were 11 bases for V and 5 bases for J; bases not matched to a gene: 9. This CDR3 is built from 14 residues. Per germline, CDR1 SGHTA and CDR2 FQGNSA. The CDR3: CAFQAGGITGELFF. CDR3 in DNA: TGTGCCTTCCAAGCGGGAGGTATAACCGGGGAGCTGTTTTTT. Supplemented by reference TRBV7-2 and TRBJ2-2, the full variable domain reads GAGVSQSPSNKVTEKGKDVELRCDPISGHTALYWYRQSLGQGLEFLIYFQGNSAPDKSGLPSDRFSAERTGGSVSTLTIQRTQQEDSAVYLCAFQAGGITGELFFGEGSRLTVL.

J is TRBJ2-7 and V is TRBV7-8; a possible D gene is TRBD1 (5 bases). This CDR3 comprises 15 residues. Looked up from germline, CDR1 is SGHVS and CDR2 is FQNEAQ. Trimming took 5 bases from V and 0 from J, leaving 14 bases between them. The CDR3 DNA reads as TGTGCCAGCAGCCCCGGCTGGGGCGGCTCCTACGAGCAGTACTTC. It specifies CASSPGWGGSYEQYF.

A few counts support this clone. V is TRBV6-5 and J is TRBJ2-7; 7 nucleotides line up with TRBD1. The ends lost 7 bases at V and 5 bases at J; junction bases unmatched: 8. The CDR3 is made up of 13 amino acids. CDR1 MNHEY and CDR2 SVGAGI come from the germline V gene. The CDR3 reads CASIAQGYHEQYF. The CDR3 region has the DNA TGTGCCAGCATAGCACAGGGGTACCACGAGCAGTACTTC.

V and J are TRBV27 and TRBJ2-7, with a weak D call TRBD1 (6 bases). Germline loops: CDR1 MNHEY, CDR2 SMNVEV (reference sequence). The CDR3 extends over 12 amino acids. The ends were cut back, 5 bases at V and 7 bases at J, with 12 bases in the middle. The CDR3 is CASSNRQAEQYF. CDR3 nucleotides: TGTGCCAGCAGTAATAGACAGGCTGAGCAGTACTTC.

V gene TRBV6-5 combines with J gene TRBJ2-7; possibly TRBD2 for D (6 bases). CDR3 length: 14 residues. Trimming pared 6 bases from V and 2 bases from J, leaving 14 bases between. Germline CDR1 reads MNHEY; CDR2 reads SVGAGI. In DNA, the CDR3 is TGTGCCAGCAGGCCGGGACTGGAGGCCTACGAGCAGTACTTC. Its protein is CASRPGLEAYEQYF.

The CDR3 is CATSEAGTSAPGELFF. In DNA form, the CDR3 reads TGTGCCACCAGTGAAGCCGGGACTAGCGCGCCCGGGGAGCTGTTTTTT. The chain combines TRBV24-1 with TRBJ2-2; 10 nucleotides match TRBD2. Germline CDR1 KGHDR, CDR2 SFDVKD. CDR3 length: 16 amino acids. V lost 4 bases to trimming and J lost 6 bases; unmatched junction nucleotides: 7.

Concerning this clone: Other DNA sequences in the same sample also yield this CDR3. The chain uses TRBV5-1 and TRBJ1-6, with 10 bases that match TRBD1. J gave up 7 bases and V 4 bases, and 2 bases lay outside the gene matches. Germline assignment: CDR1 SGHRS and CDR2 YFSETQ. The CDR3 runs to 14 residues. As DNA, the CDR3 is TGCGCCAGCAGCAGGGGACAGGGGAATTCACCCCTCCACTTT. This codes for CASSRGQGNSPLHF.

The rearrangement links TRBV9 to TRBJ2-5; 8 bases line up with TRBD1. V lost 3 bases, J lost 3 bases, and 10 bases stayed unmatched. The CDR3 totals 16 residues. Germline values: CDR1 SGDLS, CDR2 YYNGEE. The CDR3 sequence is CASSEHRGIAEETQYF. The CDR3 nucleotides are TGTGCCAGCAGCGAACACAGGGGGATAGCTGAAGAGACCCAGTACTTC.

The rearrangement links TRBV2 to TRBJ1-1; D unclear. This CDR3 has 14 amino acids. Trimming cost V 2 bases and J 5 bases, with 12 bases left between them. The germline V gene has CDR1 SNHLY and CDR2 FYNNEI. CDR3 bases: TGTGCCAGCAGTGAAACAGCAAGGATAACTGAAGCTTTCTTT. This encodes CASSETARITEAFF.

The chain uses TRBV27 and TRBJ1-1; weak D call: TRBD1 (6 bases). The CDR3 length is 13 residues. V lost 5 bases and J lost 5, with 12 bases in between. Germline V gene lookup returns CDR1 MNHEY and CDR2 SMNVEV (reference sequence). The chain's CDR3 is CASSGQPRTEAFF. DNA of the CDR3: TGTGCCAGCAGTGGACAGCCCAGAACTGAAGCTTTCTTT.

This chain joins TRBV5-1 and TRBJ2-5; D is unresolved. Germline assignment: CDR1 SGHRS and CDR2 YFSETQ. V lost 0 bases and J lost 5, with 11 bases in between. This CDR3 has 14 residues. The CDR3 DNA follows: TGCGCCAGCAGCTTGGATGTATCCGGGGAGACCCAGTACTTC. It encodes CASSLDVSGETQYF.

The rearrangement joins TRBV30 to TRBJ1-5; D may be TRBD1 (6 bases). This CDR3 comprises 14 residues. Germline assignment: CDR1 GTSNPN and CDR2 SVGIG (reference sequence). The V and J ends lost 7 bases and 2 bases respectively, with 15 bases between them. DNA of the CDR3: TGTGCCTTTAGTGGGGGGGGCGGCAATCAGCCCCAGCATTTT. It specifies CAFSGGGGNQPQHF.

V is TRBV6-6 and J is TRBJ1-5; no definite D call. Per germline, CDR1 MNHNY and CDR2 SVGAGI (reference sequence). The CDR3 runs 15 residues. V gave up 4 bases and J gave up 7 bases, with 17 bases separating them. Here the CDR3 DNA reads TGTGCCAGCAGTTCATCCATCGGCGGTGTACAGCCCCAGCATTTT. It yields the protein CASSSSIGGVQPQHF.

V is TRBV14 and J is TRBJ2-7; D perhaps matches TRBD1 (6 bases). CDR1 SGHDN and CDR2 FVKESK come from the germline V gene. The CDR3 has 15 residues. V lost 4 bases, J lost 6 bases, and 19 bases lay in between. CDR3 in amino acids: CASSRSGARAIEQYF. CDR3 sequence (DNA): TGTGCCAGCAGCCGGTCAGGGGCGAGGGCTATCGAGCAGTACTTC.

In regard to this clone: At the DNA level, this CDR3 is encoded by other sequences in the same sample as well. The chain carries TRBV7-9 and TRBJ1-2; 9 nucleotides agree with TRBD1. Germline assignment: CDR1 SEHNR and CDR2 FQNEAQ (reference sequence). Trimming cost V 1 base and J 1 base; bases outside gene matches: 1. CDR3 size: 15 residues. CDR3 amino acids: CASSLGQGGNYGYTF. For the CDR3, the DNA is TGTGCCAGCAGCTTAGGACAGGGGGGTAACTATGGCTACACCTTC.

About this clone itself: The same CDR3 can be traced to other DNA sequences in this sample. The rearrangement uses TRBV3-1 (or the pseudogene TRBV3-2) and TRBJ1-2, with 8 bases aligning to TRBD1. Germline CDR1 LGHDT, CDR2 YNNKEL (reference sequence). The CDR3 has 12 amino acids. J was trimmed by 8 bases and V by 6 bases; bases with no gene match: 5. In DNA form, the CDR3 reads TGTGCCAGCAGTCAGGGGACAGGAGGCTACACCTTC. Its protein product is CASSQGTGGYTF.

The chain joins TRBV7-2 to TRBJ2-7; D not certain. Germline V lookup: CDR1 SGHTA, CDR2 FQGNSA. The ends were cut back, 1 base at V and 6 bases at J, with 16 bases in the middle. There are 15 residues in the CDR3. CDR3 region: CASSLEIDEWAEQYF. CDR3 nucleotide sequence: TGTGCCAGCAGCTTAGAGATTGATGAGTGGGCCGAGCAGTACTTC. The complete variable domain, with remaining parts taken from reference TRBV7-2 and TRBJ2-7, reads GAGVSQSPSNKVTEKGKDVELRCDPISGHTALYWYRQSLGQGLEFLIYFQGNSAPDKSGLPSDRFSAERTGGSVSTLTIQRTQQEDSAVYLCASSLEIDEWAEQYFGPGTRLTVT.

The V and J genes are TRBV24-1 and TRBJ1-2, with 8 bases lining up with TRBD1. V shed 6 bases and J 7 bases; nucleotides not matched to a gene: 3. The CDR3 length is 12 residues. Germline CDR1 and CDR2: KGHDR and SFDVKD. CDR3 in amino acids: CATSRQGAGYTF. CDR3 bases: TGTGCCACCAGTCGGCAGGGGGCTGGCTACACCTTC.

The V and J genes are TRBV25-1 and TRBJ2-1; weak D call: TRBD2 (6 bases). The germline gives CDR1 MGHDK, CDR2 SYGVNS. The CDR3 spans 14 residues. The V end was cut by 1 base, the J end by 8 bases, with 12 bases between. CDR3: CASSEWGGADEQFF. The CDR3 DNA follows: TGTGCCAGCAGTGAATGGGGCGGGGCCGATGAGCAGTTCTTC.

This clone was counted a few times. The chain recombines TRBV5-1 with TRBJ2-2; 7 bases match TRBD1. The junction had 7 bases not matched to a gene; V was cut back by 4 bases and J by 7 bases. The CDR3 extends over 14 amino acids. Germline V lookup: CDR1 SGHRS, CDR2 YFSETQ. CDR3 nucleotide sequence: TGCGCCAGCAGCGGAACAGGGGTGGGCGGGGAGCTGTTTTTT. The encoded protein is CASSGTGVGGELFF.

This clone was picked up a small number of times. V and J are TRBV5-5 and TRBJ2-7, with 8 nucleotides matching TRBD2. CDR1 and CDR2 (germline): SGHKS, YYEKEE (reference sequence). CDR3 length: 14 amino acids. Unmatched junction bases numbered 3, after V lost 4 bases and J lost 0 bases. DNA for the CDR3: TGTGCCAGCAGCATAAGCGGGAGCTCCTACGAGCAGTACTTC. Translated: CASSISGSSYEQYF. Combining the CDR3 with reference TRBV5-5 and TRBJ2-7 gives the whole variable domain DAGVTQSPTHLIKTRGQQVTLRCSPISGHKSVSWYQQVLGQGPQFIFQYYEKEERGRGNFPDRFSARQFPNYSSELNVNALLLGDSALYLCASSISGSSYEQYFGPGTRLTVT.